This T cell receptor (beta chain) was identified in a study of human T cells and chemical hapten exposure (dated by TCRdb to the early 2020s). For context, the study as a whole: For sensitization, 2% DPC in acetone was applied to a roughly 2 cm by roughly 2 cm area of upper inner arm skin. Throughout the approximately 24-week study period, patients were also given weekly therapeutic DPC doses on the scalp. Patch testing was done on the upper back using Finn chambers containing 0.01% DPC, and results were scored after 6 days according to International Contact Dermatitis Research Group standards. Alopecia areata with under or over 50% scalp involvement, alopecia totalis and alopecia universalis were represented in the patient cohort, which was mostly female. The libraries were sequenced as a pool, and the TCR yield per sample differed mostly because of small variations in library volumes within the pool. The study tracked peripheral blood TCR repertoire changes in vivo during primary and secondary sensitization to the hapten diphenylcyclopropenone (DPC) in alopecia patients. Patient blood was sampled pre-sensitization (week 0) and at 2, 6 and about 24 weeks after DPC sensitization. Twenty-nine alopecia patients gave blood for TCR sequencing at one to four time points (pre-sensitization, 2, 6 and 24 weeks).

Libraries were constructed by RACE. Sequencing took place on a NextSeq 500. During library preparation, unique molecular identifiers were attached to individual cDNA molecules so that TCRs could be counted quantitatively and reproducibly. From each blood RNA sample, both TCR alpha and TCR beta chains were sequenced. Under the source paper's analysis protocol: Samples had a median of about 96,000 TCRs, with a range from roughly 23,224 to 750,000. V, J and CDR3 annotation of the TCR reads was carried out using the Decombinator software suite. For the PS versus PT1 abundance plots, all samples were subsampled to the same number of TCRs (28,000). Expanded TCRs were defined as absent before sensitization and observed at least eight times at the 2-week time point. TCRdb ran its own pipeline on the public reads, namely fastp trimming at Q25 and MiXCR clone calling, and kept in-frame beta chains. Each entry merges the rows of one CDR3 protein and shows their most common DNA and genes. The V and J calls reflect TCRdb's pipeline rather than the authors' work. The sample table shows roughly 64,000 distinct CDR3 sequences, and around 11% are seen once. Of the sample, roughly 4.3% is held by the ten largest clones.

The paper as a whole reports these results and caveats: Because all patients had alopecia, a presumed autoimmune disease, the immune response of the patients might differ from that of healthy individuals. Repeated subsampling changed both the strength of the expansion versus patch-test correlation and the threshold at which that correlation became significant. A positive correlation was found between the number of PT1 expanded TCRs and patch test score, with significance reached at thresholds 8, 16 and 32 but not 4. DPC sensitization did not change the number of TCRs with a frequency above 1 in 1000, and there was no evidence of changes in global repertoire structure. Expanded TCRs formed significantly more large CDR3 similarity clusters than pre-sensitization or healthy control sets, consistent with antigen-driven responses.

CDR1 and CDR2 (SGHVS, FNYEAQ) derive from the germline V gene. V and J are trimmed by 5 bases and 6 bases, and the gene matches miss 10 bases of the junction. Taken from cysteine to phenylalanine, the CDR3 has 14 residues. The read is trimmed to its CDR3 DNA, 42 bases read in frame from base 1. Explained via the paper, the time point label denotes: pre-sensitization, week 0. Per the publication, the treatment or condition label means: therapeutic diphenylcyclopropenone sensitization with weekly scalp DPC. Blood at each patch-test visit was drawn before the patch test was applied. Patients were considered eligible if aged 18 to 70, diagnosed with alopecia and deemed suitable for DPC therapy, and patients were excluded if pregnant. Total RNA was extracted from unfractionated whole blood collected in Tempus Blood RNA tubes. In the case of this clonotype: Its antigen is not yet known. No much larger clone is present one base from it, and per-base qualities are unavailable.

The sequencing used whole blood, collected in connection with sensitization to the hapten diphenylcyclopropenone (DPC). The sequence was collected from a woman in her 40s with alopecia areata. Some clones in this sample may be carry-over from other donors' samples. The rearranged segments are TRBV7-6 and TRBJ2-7, and 7 junction bases match TRBD1. The DNA sequence follows: TGTGCCAGCAGCCAACGACCCGACAGGGCCGAGCAGTACTTC. It encodes CASSQRPDRAEQYF.